This T cell receptor (beta chain) was found in a study of response to subunit inactivated influenza vaccine. Overall study results and limits: A suggestion made by the authors is that each seasonal influenza vaccination recruits few new T cells.

Between the trimmed V and J ends, which lost 1 base and 6 bases, there was a span of 12 bases. This CDR3 comprises 14 residues. Germline-derived CDR1 and CDR2 are SGHTA and FQGNSA. TCRdb re-analysed the RT-PCR reads in MiXCR, keeping a single row per CDR3 protein. The sample lists about 700,000 distinct CDR3 sequences, roughly 14% occurring once. The table lists this clonotype with a few counts. The antigen remains undetermined. Here the sequenced sample was PBMCs from blood, taken 14 days before vaccination. This receptor was identified in a man in his fifties who received an inactivated influenza vaccine. The chain combines TRBV7-2 with TRBJ2-5, with D perhaps TRBD1 (5 bases). CDR3 region: CASSLGVREKTQYF. In DNA, the CDR3 is TGTGCCAGCAGCTTAGGGGTCAGGGAAAAGACCCAGTACTTC.